The source of this TCR beta chain is a study of OX40 agonist ivuxolimab in advanced cancers. Overall study: Ivuxolimab doses were 0.01, 0.1, 0.3, 1.5, 3 or 10 mg/kg every 2 weeks. At just under 85% male, the cohort had a mean age of 60 years, ranging from about 20 to 80.

The assay was immunoSEQ multiplex PCR, and TCRdb's table has in-frame clones only and misses some. In the table there are 90,000 to 100,000 clones, almost 90% of which are singletons. This CDR3 has 13 residues. V was cut by 6 bases and J by 3 bases, with 11 bases left in between. Germline loops: CDR1 MNHEY, CDR2 SVGAGI. This clone showed up just once. The antigen is not known. Notes on the study in general: In the 0.1 to 3.0 mg/kg range, CD4+ and CD8+ blood T cells had expanded clonally by week 6.

V usage is TRBV6-5 and J usage is TRBJ1-2; D not certain. This TCR was sampled from an adult with an advanced solid tumor such as melanoma, head and neck, liver or kidney cancer. This sample comprised CD4+ or CD8+ T cells sorted from blood, obtained in a trial of the OX40 agonist ivuxolimab. Here the CDR3 reads CASREAPDYGYTF. DNA for the CDR3: TGTGCCAGCAGGGAGGCCCCTGACTATGGCTACACCTTC.